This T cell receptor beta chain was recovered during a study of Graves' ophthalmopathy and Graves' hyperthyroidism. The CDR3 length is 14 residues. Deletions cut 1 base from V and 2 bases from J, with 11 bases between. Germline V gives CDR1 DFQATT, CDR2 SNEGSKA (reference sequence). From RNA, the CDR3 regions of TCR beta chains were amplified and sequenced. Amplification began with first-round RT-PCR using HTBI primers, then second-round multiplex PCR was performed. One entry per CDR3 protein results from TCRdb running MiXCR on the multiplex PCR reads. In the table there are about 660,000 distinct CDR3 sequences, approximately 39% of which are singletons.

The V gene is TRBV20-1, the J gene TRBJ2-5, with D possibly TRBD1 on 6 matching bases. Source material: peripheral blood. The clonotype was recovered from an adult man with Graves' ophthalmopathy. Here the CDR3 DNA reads TGCAGTGCTAGAGTCGGGACAAATCAAGAGACCCAGTACTTC. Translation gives CSARVGTNQETQYF.